The clone carrying this TCR beta chain was observed many times. This sample's time point: sample taken at primary tumor resection. Patients with untreated early-stage non-small cell lung cancer, numbering 72, were the donors. Unsorted whole RNA samples from tumor, nontumor lung or frozen PBMC were sequenced. Germline CDR1 DFQATT, CDR2 SNEGSKA (reference sequence). V was clipped by 2 bases and J by 7 bases, with 6 bases between them. The CDR3 has 11 residues. The data derive from a study of spatial heterogeneity in lung cancer. The wider study: Raw reads showed each unique TCR and UMI combination turning up more than ten times on average.

On each TCR cDNA molecule, a unique molecular identifier was present. Each CDR3 protein is one row after TCRdb ran MiXCR on the 5' RACE reads. This sample yields about 7,800 distinct CDR3 sequences, of which over 6.5% are seen a single time; about 45% belongs to the top ten. The chain links TRBV20-1 to TRBJ2-1, with D possibly being TRBD2 (5 bases). This TCR was recovered from a male donor with early-stage non-small cell lung cancer. The starting material was PBMCs, obtained at surgery. CDR3 loop: CSARTSNEQFF. Written as DNA, the CDR3 is TGCAGTGCTAGAACTAGTAATGAGCAGTTCTTC.